This T cell receptor beta chain was obtained from a study of blood T cell repertoires in COVID-19. Turning to the study itself: The samples span acute and convalescent COVID-19 from the United States, Italy and Spain.

V lost 5 bases to trimming and J lost 0 bases, with 10 bases between them. Germline CDR1 is SEHNR and CDR2 is FQNEAQ (reference sequence). The CDR3 is made up of 14 amino acids. Using immunoSEQ multiplex PCR, the repertoire was profiled, and TCRdb retains in-frame clones only, with some absent. The sample contains about 100,000 clones, around 81% of which appear only once. The J gene is TRBJ1-1, the V gene TRBV7-9; D is ambiguous. Sequencing was performed on peripheral blood. The sequence was obtained from a man aged 45-65 years with active or convalescent COVID-19. The chain's CDR3 is CASSPGGLNTEAFF. The CDR3, as DNA: TGTGCCAGCAGCCCCGGAGGCCTGAACACTGAAGCTTTCTTT.